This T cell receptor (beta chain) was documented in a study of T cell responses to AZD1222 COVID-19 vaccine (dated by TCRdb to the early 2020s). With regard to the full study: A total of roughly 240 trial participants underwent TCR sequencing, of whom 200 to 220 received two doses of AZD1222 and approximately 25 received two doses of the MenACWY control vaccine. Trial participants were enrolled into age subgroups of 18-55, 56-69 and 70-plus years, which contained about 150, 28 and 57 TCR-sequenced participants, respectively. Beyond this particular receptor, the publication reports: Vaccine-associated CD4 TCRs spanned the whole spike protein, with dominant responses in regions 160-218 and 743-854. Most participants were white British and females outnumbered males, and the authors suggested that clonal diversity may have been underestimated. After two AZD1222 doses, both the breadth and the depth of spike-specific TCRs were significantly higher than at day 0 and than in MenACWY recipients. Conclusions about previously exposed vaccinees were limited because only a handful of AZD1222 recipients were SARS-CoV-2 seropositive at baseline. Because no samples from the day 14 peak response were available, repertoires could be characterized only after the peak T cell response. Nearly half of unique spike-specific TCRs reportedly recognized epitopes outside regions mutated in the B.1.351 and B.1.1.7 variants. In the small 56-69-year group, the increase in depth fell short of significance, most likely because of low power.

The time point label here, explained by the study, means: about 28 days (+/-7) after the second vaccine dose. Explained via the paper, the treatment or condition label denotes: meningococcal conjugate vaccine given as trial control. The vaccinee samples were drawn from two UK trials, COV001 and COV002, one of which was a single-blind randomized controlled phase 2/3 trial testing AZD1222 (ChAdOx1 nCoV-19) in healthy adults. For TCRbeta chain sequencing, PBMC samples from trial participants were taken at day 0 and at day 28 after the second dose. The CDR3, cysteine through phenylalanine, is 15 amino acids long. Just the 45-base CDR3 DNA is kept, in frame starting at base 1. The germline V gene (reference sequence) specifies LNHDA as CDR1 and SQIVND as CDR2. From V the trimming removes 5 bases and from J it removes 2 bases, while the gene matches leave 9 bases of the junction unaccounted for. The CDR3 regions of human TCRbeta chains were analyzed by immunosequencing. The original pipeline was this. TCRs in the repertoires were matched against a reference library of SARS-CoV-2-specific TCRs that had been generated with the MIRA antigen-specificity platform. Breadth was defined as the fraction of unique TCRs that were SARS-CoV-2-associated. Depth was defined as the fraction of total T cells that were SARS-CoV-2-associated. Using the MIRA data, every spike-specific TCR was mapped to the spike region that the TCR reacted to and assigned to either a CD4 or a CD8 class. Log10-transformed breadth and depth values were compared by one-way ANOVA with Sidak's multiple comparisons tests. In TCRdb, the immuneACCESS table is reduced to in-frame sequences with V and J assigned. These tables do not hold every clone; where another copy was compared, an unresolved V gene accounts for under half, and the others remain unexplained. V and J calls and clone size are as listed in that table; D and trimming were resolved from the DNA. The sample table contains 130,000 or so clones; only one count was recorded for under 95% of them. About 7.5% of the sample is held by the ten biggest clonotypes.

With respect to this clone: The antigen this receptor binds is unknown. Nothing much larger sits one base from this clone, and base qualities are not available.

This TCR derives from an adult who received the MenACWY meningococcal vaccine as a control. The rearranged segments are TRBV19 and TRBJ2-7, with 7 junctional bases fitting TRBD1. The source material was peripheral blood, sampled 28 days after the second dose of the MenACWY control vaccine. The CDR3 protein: CASSSQGTGTYEQYF. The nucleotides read TGTGCCAGTAGTTCACAGGGGACCGGGACCTACGAGCAGTACTTC.